These 12 T cell receptor beta chains share one sample of origin, sequenced in a study of blood T cell repertoires in COVID-19. The assay was immunoSEQ multiplex PCR, and TCRdb's table has in-frame clones only and misses some. The repertoire holds a few hundred thousand clones, with about 83% as singletons. The sample consisted of peripheral blood. These TCRs come from a woman aged 50 to 60 with acute or convalescent COVID-19.

The chain employs TRBV6-2 or TRBV6-3 and TRBJ2-5; 7 bases agree with TRBD2. The J segment lost 7 bases and the V segment lost 2 bases, leaving 4 bases of the junction unmatched. CDR3 length: 13 residues. CDR1 and CDR2 from the germline V gene are MNHEY and SVGEGT. In DNA, the CDR3 is TGTGCCAGCAGTTACAGACTAGCCGGGACCCAGTACTTC. It yields the protein CASSYRLAGTQYF.

The rearrangement uses TRBV7-6 and TRBJ2-7; D uncertain. This CDR3 is built from 13 residues. The V end was cut by 1 base, the J end by 4 bases, with 8 bases between. The germline V gene encodes CDR1 SGHVS and CDR2 FNYEAQ. The CDR3 spells CASSLDATYEQYF. For the CDR3, the DNA is TGTGCCAGCAGCTTAGACGCTACGTACGAGCAGTACTTC.

This chain connects TRBV4-3 to TRBJ2-2, with 8 nucleotides matching TRBD2. Per germline, CDR1 LGHNA and CDR2 YSLEER. Trimming took 0 bases from V and 5 from J; bases not matched to a gene: 8. This CDR3 is built from 17 residues. CDR3 amino acids: CASSQDVPGGPTGELFF. CDR3 nucleotide sequence: TGCGCCAGCAGCCAAGATGTCCCGGGGGGGCCGACCGGGGAGCTGTTTTTT.

This chain connects TRBV6-2 or TRBV6-3 to TRBJ2-7; no reliable D call. Germline-derived CDR1 and CDR2 are MNHEY and SVGEGT. The CDR3 is made up of 13 amino acids. The germline V and J ends were trimmed by 6 bases and 3 bases, with 12 bases remaining between them. The CDR3 DNA follows: TGTGCCAGCAGCCAACTTATACTCTACGAGCAGTACTTC. This translates into CASSQLILYEQYF.

The CDR3 here is CASSPITGYGYTF. The CDR3 nucleotides are TGTGCCAGCTCACCAATTACCGGCTATGGCTACACCTTC. The chain carries TRBV18 and TRBJ1-2, with D uncertain. The CDR3 consists of 13 residues. The V and J ends lost 2 bases and 4 bases respectively, with 8 bases between them. The germline V gene has CDR1 KGHSH and CDR2 LQKENI. The entire variable domain, with the rest obtained from reference TRBV18 and TRBJ1-2, is as follows: NAGVMQNPRHLVRRRGQEARLRCSPMKGHSHVYWYRQLPEEGLKFMVYLQKENIIDESGMPKERFSAEFPKEGPSILRIQQVVRGDSAAYFCASSPITGYGYTFGSGTRLTVV.

This clone was picked up one time. The chain is built from TRBV10-3 and TRBJ2-1; D unclear. This CDR3 comprises 13 residues. Deletions cut 3 bases from V and 7 bases from J, with 10 bases between. In germline, CDR1 is ENHRY, CDR2 SYGVKD. This CDR3 is CAISDLPENEQFF. The CDR3 DNA follows: TGTGCCATCAGTGACCTGCCCGAGAATGAGCAGTTCTTC.

V and J are TRBV6-5 and TRBJ1-2; perhaps TRBD1 as D (6 bases). Germline CDR1 is MNHEY and CDR2 is SVGAGI. The CDR3 covers 14 residues. V lost 2 bases, J lost 6 bases, and 13 bases lay in between. The CDR3 nucleotides are TGTGCCAGCAGTTACCTCCGAGGGGGAGATGGCTACACCTTC. Its translation is CASSYLRGGDGYTF.

The chain recombines TRBV5-1 with TRBJ1-2; 8 positions agree with TRBD1. Trimming at V came to 0 bases and at J to 8 bases, leaving 6 bases not matched to a gene. The CDR3 runs 14 residues. The germline gives CDR1 SGHRS, CDR2 YFSETQ. CDR3 region: CASSLEWQGAGYTF. The CDR3 DNA reads as TGCGCCAGCAGCTTGGAGTGGCAGGGGGCCGGCTACACCTTC.

This clone was detected once. The chain links TRBV6-2 or TRBV6-3 to TRBJ2-2, with D unresolved. This CDR3 has 12 amino acids. Trimming pared 5 bases from V and 3 bases from J, leaving 4 bases between. The germline CDR1 and CDR2 sequences are MNHEY and SVGEGT. The chain's CDR3 is CASSQYTGELFF. The DNA for the CDR3 is TGTGCCAGCAGTCAATACACCGGGGAGCTGTTTTTT.

This chain uses TRBV7-2 with TRBJ1-2; D unclear. Germline loops: CDR1 SGHTA, CDR2 FQGNSA. The CDR3 length is 14 residues. Trimming pared 5 bases from V and 5 bases from J, leaving 15 bases between. CDR3 coding DNA: TGTGCCAGCAGCCAAGTGGGCAGAACATATGGCTACACCTTC. It specifies CASSQVGRTYGYTF.

The chain links TRBV5-4 to TRBJ2-3; 16 bases are a match to TRBD2. This CDR3 region has 16 residues. The V and J ends lost 4 bases and 7 bases, in that order; junction bases with no gene match: 6. Germline-derived CDR1 and CDR2 are SGHNT and YYREEE (reference sequence). CDR3 DNA: TGTGCCAGCAGCCCCGGGACTAGCGGGAGGGCCAATACGCAGTATTTT. Protein sequence: CASSPGTSGRANTQYF.

The rearrangement uses TRBV10-3 and TRBJ2-5; TRBD2 matches 10 bases. The V gene's germline CDR1 is ENHRY and CDR2 SYGVKD. The CDR3 sequence is 14 residues long. Germline trimming cut 4 bases from V and 2 bases from J; bases unmatched to any gene: 1. The CDR3 region is CAISAGLAQETQYF. The CDR3 DNA follows: TGTGCCATCAGTGCGGGACTAGCGCAAGAGACCCAGTACTTC.